Listed below are T cell receptor beta chains from one sample, sequenced in a study of CD8+ T cells in alopecia areata. Some clones are missing from TCRdb's copy, which holds only in-frame ones; the method was immunoSEQ multiplex PCR. The sample carries about 200,000 clones, roughly three fifths recorded once. The specimen was CD8+ T cells sorted from blood. The receptors derive from a human donor in good health. CDR3s include the opening cysteine and the closing phenylalanine or tryptophan. Fields, in order: D gene, clone size, J gene, V gene, CDR3 DNA, CDR3 protein. The D gene is left open where the match is weak. Rows may omit the clone size; those that give it use once, few, many or a size class.

-,-,TRBJ1-3,TRBV29-1,TGCAGCGTTGAGTACGTGGGAAACACCATATATTTT,CSVEYVGNTIYF
-,few,TRBJ1-1,TRBV10-2,TGCGCCAGCAGTTATACAGGGTTCAACACTGAAGCTTTCTTT,CASSYTGFNTEAFF
-,few,TRBJ2-3,TRBV5-5,TGTGCCAGCACTCCTAGTGGCACAGATACGCAGTATTTT,CASTPSGTDTQYF
-,-,TRBJ2-7,TRBV4-1,TGCGCCAGCAGCAGCAGATACGGCGAGCAGTACTTC,CASSSRYGEQYF
-,-,TRBJ1-1,TRBV9,TGTGCCAGCAGCGCAGGAACGGGAGAAGCTTTCTTT,CASSAGTGEAFF
-,-,TRBJ1-2,TRBV6-1,TGTGCCAGCGCACCAACAGGGTTCGACTATGGCTACACCTTC,CASAPTGFDYGYTF
TRBD1,few,TRBJ2-5,TRBV15,TGTGCCACCAGCACAGCCGGGACAGGGGAAGAGACCCAGTACTTC,CATSTAGTGEETQYF
-,-,TRBJ2-7,TRBV7-9,TGTGCCAGCAGGCCCGGGACCTCCTACGAGCAGTACTTC,CASRPGTSYEQYF
-,-,TRBJ1-2,TRBV29-1,TGCAGCGTTGCCCCGGGATTGGGGAACTATGGCTACACCTTC,CSVAPGLGNYGYTF
-,-,TRBJ1-2,TRBV27,TGTGCCAGCAGCCTCAGGGGAAACTATGGCTACACCTTC,CASSLRGNYGYTF
-,few,TRBJ2-5,TRBV5-1,TGCGCCAGCAGCTCGTTGGGGGAAGAGACCCAGTACTTC,CASSSLGEETQYF
-,-,TRBJ2-5,TRBV25-1,TGTGCCAGTGCCCAAGAGACCCAGTACTTC,CASAQETQYF
-,few,TRBJ2-5,TRBV7-8,TGTGCCAGCAGCTTAGGGGGGTCGGGGCACCAAGAGACCCAGTACTTC,CASSLGGSGHQETQYF
-,-,TRBJ2-7,TRBV5-4,TGTGCCAGCAGCTTAGAGAACTACGAGCAGTACTTC,CASSLENYEQYF
-,-,TRBJ2-7,TRBV19,TGTGCCAGTAGTCCCAGGACACGGACATCCTACGAGCAGTACTTC,CASSPRTRTSYEQYF
-,-,TRBJ1-2,TRBV5-1,TGCGCCAGCAACCGCGACCCGGGGGACACTTACGGCTACACCTTC,CASNRDPGDTYGYTF
-,-,TRBJ1-6,TRBV9,TGTGCCAGCAGCCCGGCCGGTTCACCCCTCCACTTT,CASSPAGSPLHF
-,-,TRBJ2-7,TRBV5-6,TGTGCCAGCAGCTTGGCCCTGAGGTACGAGCAGTACTTC,CASSLALRYEQYF
TRBD2,-,TRBJ2-3,TRBV4-2,TGTGCCAGCAGCCAAGCCGGGACTAGCGGTGATACGCAGTATTTT,CASSQAGTSGDTQYF
-,once,TRBJ1-3,TRBV30,TGTGCCTGGAGTGTTGGTTCTGGAAACACCATATATTTT,CAWSVGSGNTIYF
-,-,TRBJ1-5,TRBV6-1,TGTGCCAGCAGTGTTACCGACGGTAGCAATCAGCCCCAGCATTTT,CASSVTDGSNQPQHF
-,-,TRBJ1-2,TRBV29-1,TGCAGCGGTCTGGACAGCTATGGCTACACCTTC,CSGLDSYGYTF
-,-,TRBJ1-2,TRBV4-1,TGCGCCAGCAGCCCCTCAGGTTCAGCCTATGGCTACACCTTC,CASSPSGSAYGYTF
-,few,TRBJ2-7,TRBV7-9,TGTGCCAGCAGCCCACAGGTATCCTACGAGCAGTACTTC,CASSPQVSYEQYF
-,-,TRBJ2-2,TRBV27,TGTGCCAGCACCCCAAGGGGGGTAACCGGGGAGCTGTTTTTT,CASTPRGVTGELFF